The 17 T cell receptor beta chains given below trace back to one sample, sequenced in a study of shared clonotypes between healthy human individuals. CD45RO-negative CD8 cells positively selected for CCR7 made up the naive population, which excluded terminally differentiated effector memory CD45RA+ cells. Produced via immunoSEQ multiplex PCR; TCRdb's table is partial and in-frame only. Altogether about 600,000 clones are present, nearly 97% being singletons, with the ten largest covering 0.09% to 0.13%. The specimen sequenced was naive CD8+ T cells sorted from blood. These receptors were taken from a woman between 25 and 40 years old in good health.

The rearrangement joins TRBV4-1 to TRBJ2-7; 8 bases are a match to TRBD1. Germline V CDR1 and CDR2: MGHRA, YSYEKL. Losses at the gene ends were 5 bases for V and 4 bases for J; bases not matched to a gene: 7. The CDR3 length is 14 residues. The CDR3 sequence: CASSGDRGDYEQYF. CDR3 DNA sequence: TGCGCCAGCAGCGGAGACAGGGGAGATTACGAGCAGTACTTC.

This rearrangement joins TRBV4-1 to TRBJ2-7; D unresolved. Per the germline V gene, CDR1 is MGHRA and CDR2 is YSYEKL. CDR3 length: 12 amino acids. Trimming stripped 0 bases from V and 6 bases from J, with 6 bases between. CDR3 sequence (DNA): TGCGCCAGCAGCCAAGATGCGACCGAGCAGTACTTC. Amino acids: CASSQDATEQYF.

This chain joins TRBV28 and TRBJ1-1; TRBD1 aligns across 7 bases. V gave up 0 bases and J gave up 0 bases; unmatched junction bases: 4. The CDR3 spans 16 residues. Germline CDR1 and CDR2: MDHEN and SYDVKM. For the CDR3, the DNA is TGTGCCAGCAGTTTATGGGGGACAGATATGAACACTGAAGCTTTCTTT. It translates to CASSLWGTDMNTEAFF.

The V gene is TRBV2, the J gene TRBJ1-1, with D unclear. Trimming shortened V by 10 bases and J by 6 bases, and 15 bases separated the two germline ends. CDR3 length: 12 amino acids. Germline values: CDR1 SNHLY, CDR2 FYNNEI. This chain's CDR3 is CANLIMKAEAFF. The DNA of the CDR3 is TGTGCCAACTTGATCATGAAGGCTGAAGCTTTCTTT.

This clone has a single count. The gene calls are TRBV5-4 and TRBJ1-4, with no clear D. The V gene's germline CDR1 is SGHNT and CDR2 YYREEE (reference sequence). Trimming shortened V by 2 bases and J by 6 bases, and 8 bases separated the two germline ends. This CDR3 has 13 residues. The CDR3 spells CASSFYSHEKLFF. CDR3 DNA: TGTGCCAGCAGCTTCTACTCCCATGAAAAACTGTTTTTT.

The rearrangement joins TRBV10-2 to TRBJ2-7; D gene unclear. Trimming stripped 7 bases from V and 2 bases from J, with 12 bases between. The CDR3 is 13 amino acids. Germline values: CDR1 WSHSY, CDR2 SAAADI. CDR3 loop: CASTPPAAYEQYF. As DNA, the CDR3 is TGCGCCAGCACCCCCCCCGCGGCCTACGAGCAGTACTTC.

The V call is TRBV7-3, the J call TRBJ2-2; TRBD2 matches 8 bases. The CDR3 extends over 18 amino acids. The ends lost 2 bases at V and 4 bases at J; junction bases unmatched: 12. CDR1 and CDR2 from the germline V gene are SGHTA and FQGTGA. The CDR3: CASSLWGDGGRTTGELFF. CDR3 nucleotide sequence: TGTGCCAGCAGCTTATGGGGTGACGGCGGGAGGACCACCGGGGAGCTGTTTTTT.

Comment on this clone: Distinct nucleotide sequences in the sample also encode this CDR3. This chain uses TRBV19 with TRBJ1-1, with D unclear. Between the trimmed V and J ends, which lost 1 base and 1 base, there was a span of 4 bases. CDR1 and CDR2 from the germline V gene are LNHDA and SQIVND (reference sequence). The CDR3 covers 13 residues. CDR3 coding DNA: TGTGCCAGTAGTATAGGCCGGAACACTGAAGCTTTCTTT. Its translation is CASSIGRNTEAFF.

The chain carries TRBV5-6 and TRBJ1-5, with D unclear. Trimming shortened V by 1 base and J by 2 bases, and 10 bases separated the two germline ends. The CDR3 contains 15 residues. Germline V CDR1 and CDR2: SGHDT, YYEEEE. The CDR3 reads CASSLSTGGNQPQHF. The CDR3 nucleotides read TGTGCCAGCAGCTTGAGTACTGGGGGCAATCAGCCCCAGCATTTT.

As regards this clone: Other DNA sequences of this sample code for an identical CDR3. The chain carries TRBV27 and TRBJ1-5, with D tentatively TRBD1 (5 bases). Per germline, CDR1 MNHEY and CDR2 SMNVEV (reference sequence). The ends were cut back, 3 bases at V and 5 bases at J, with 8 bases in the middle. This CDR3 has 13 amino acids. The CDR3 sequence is CASSFTGDQPQHF. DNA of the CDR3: TGTGCCAGCAGTTTCACAGGTGATCAGCCCCAGCATTTT.

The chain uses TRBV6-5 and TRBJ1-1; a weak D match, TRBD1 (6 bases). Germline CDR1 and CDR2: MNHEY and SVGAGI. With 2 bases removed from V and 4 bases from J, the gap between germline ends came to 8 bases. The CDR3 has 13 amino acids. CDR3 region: CASSYEGGTEAFF. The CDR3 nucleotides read TGTGCCAGCAGTTACGAAGGGGGCACTGAAGCTTTCTTT.

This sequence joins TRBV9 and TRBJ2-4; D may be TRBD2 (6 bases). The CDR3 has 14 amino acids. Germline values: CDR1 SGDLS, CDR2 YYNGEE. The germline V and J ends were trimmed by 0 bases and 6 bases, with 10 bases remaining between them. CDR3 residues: CASSVARDLNIQYF. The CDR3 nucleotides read TGTGCCAGCAGCGTAGCCAGGGACTTAAACATTCAGTACTTC.

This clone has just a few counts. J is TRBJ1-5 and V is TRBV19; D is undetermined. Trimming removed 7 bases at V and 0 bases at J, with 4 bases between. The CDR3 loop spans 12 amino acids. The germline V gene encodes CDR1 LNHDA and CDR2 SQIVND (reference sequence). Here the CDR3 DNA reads TGTGCCAGTACCGATAGCAATCAGCCCCAGCATTTT. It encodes CASTDSNQPQHF.

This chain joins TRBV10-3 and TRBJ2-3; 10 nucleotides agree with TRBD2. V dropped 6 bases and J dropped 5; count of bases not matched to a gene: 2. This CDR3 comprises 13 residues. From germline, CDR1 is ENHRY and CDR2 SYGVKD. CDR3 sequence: CAISGTSEDTQYF. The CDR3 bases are TGTGCCATCAGCGGGACTAGCGAAGATACGCAGTATTTT.

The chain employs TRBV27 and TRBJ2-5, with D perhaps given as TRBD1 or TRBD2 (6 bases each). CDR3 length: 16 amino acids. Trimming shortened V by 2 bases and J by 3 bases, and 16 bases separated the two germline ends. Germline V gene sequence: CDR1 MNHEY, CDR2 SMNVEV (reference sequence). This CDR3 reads CASSLGMRGVKETQYF. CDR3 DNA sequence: TGTGCCAGCAGTTTAGGCATGAGGGGGGTAAAAGAGACCCAGTACTTC.

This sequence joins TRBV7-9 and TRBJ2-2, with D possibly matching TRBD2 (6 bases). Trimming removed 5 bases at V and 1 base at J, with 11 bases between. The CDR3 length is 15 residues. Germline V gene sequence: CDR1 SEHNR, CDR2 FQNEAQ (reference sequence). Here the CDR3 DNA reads TGTGCCAGCAGCCCCCCTAGCGAGAACACCGGGGAGCTGTTTTTT. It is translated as CASSPPSENTGELFF.

The CDR3 sequence is CASSTPQGAGGYNEQFF. The CDR3 nucleotides read TGTGCCAGCAGCACTCCACAGGGGGCCGGTGGGTACAATGAGCAGTTCTTC. This chain joins TRBV9 and TRBJ2-1; 9 bases agree with TRBD1. Per the germline V gene, CDR1 is SGDLS and CDR2 is YYNGEE. V lost 4 bases, J lost 4 bases, and 12 bases stayed unmatched. This CDR3 region has 17 residues. The variable domain in full, with the rest retrieved from reference TRBV9 and TRBJ2-1, is DSGVTQTPKHLITATGQRVTLRCSPRSGDLSVYWYQQSLDQGLQFLIQYYNGEERAKGNILERFSAQQFPDLHSELNLSSLELGDSALYFCASSTPQGAGGYNEQFFGPGTRLTVL.